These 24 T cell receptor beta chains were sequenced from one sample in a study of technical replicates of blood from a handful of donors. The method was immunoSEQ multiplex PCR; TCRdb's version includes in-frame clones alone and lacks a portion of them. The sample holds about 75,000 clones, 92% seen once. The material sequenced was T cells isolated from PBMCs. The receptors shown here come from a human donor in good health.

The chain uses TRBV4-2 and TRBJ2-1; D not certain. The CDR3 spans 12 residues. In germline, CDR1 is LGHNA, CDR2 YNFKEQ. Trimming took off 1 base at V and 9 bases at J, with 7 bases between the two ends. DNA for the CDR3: TGTGCCAGCAGCCAAGCCTCCCCTGAGCAGTTCTTC. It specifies CASSQASPEQFF.

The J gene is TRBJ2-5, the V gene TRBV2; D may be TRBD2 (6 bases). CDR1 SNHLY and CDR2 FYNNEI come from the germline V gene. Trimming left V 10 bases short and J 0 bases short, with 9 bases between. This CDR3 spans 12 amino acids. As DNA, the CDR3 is TGTGCCACAGCGGGCTACCAAGAGACCCAGTACTTC. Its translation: CATAGYQETQYF. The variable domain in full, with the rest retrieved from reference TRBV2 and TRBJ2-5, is EPEVTQTPSHQVTQMGQEVILRCVPISNHLYFYWYRQILGQKVEFLVSFYNNEISEKSEIFDDQFSVERPDGSNFTLKIRSTKLEDSAMYFCATAGYQETQYFGPGTRLLVL.

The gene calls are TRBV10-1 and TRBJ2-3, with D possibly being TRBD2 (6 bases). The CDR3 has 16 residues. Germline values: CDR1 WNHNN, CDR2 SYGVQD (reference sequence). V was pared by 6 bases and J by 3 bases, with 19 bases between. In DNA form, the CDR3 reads TGCGCCAGCAGCGGGCCTCCCGGGAGAGGGACAGATACGCAGTATTTT. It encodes CASSGPPGRGTDTQYF.

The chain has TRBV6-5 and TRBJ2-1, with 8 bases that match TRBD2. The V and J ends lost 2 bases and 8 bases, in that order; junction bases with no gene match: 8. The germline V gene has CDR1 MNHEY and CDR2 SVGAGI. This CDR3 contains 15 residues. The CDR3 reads CASSYAPPLADEQFF. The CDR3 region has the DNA TGTGCCAGCAGTTACGCGCCCCCACTAGCGGATGAGCAGTTCTTC.

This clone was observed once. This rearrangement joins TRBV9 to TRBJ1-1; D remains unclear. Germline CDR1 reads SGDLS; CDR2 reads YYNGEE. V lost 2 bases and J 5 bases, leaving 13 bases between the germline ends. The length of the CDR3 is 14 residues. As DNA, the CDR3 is TGTGCCAGCAGCGTTCAGCCGGGTAGTACTGAAGCTTTCTTT. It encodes CASSVQPGSTEAFF.

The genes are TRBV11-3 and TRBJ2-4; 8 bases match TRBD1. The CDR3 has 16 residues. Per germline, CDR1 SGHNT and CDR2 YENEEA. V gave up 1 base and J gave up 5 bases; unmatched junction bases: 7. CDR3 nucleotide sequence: TGTGCCAGCAGCTTAGGGACAGGGTCAGAACAAAACATTCAGTACTTC. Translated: CASSLGTGSEQNIQYF.

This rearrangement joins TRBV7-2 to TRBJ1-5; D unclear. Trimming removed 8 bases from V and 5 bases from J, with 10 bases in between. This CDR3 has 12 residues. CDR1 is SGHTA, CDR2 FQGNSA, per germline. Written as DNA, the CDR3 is TGTGCCAGCGGTCTTAGAGATCAGCCCCAGCATTTT. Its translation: CASGLRDQPQHF. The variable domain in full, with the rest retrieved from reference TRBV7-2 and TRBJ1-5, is GAGVSQSPSNKVTEKGKDVELRCDPISGHTALYWYRQSLGQGLEFLIYFQGNSAPDKSGLPSDRFSAERTGGSVSTLTIQRTQQEDSAVYLCASGLRDQPQHFGDGTRLSIL.

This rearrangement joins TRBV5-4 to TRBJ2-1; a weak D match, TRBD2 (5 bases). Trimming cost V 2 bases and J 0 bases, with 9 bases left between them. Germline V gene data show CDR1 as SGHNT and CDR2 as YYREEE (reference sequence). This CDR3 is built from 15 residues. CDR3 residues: CASSFQRSSYNEQFF. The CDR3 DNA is TGTGCCAGCAGCTTCCAGCGGAGCTCCTACAATGAGCAGTTCTTC.

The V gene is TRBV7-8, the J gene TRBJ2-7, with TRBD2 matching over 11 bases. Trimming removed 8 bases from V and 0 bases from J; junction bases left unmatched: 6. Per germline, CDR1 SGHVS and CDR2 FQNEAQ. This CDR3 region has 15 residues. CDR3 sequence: CASSTSGRVSYEQYF. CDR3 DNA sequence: TGTGCCAGCTCAACTAGCGGGAGAGTCTCCTACGAGCAGTACTTC. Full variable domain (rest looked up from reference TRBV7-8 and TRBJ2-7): GAGVSQSPRYKVAKRGQDVALRCDPISGHVSLFWYQQALGQGPEFLTYFQNEAQLDKSGLPSDRFFAERPEGSVSTLKIQRTQQEDSAVYLCASSTSGRVSYEQYFGPGTRLTVT.

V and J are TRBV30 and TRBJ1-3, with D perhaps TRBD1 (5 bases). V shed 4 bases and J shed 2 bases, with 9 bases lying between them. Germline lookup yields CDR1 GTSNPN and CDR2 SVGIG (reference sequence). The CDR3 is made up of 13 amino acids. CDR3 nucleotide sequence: TGTGCCTGGACCCAGGGTGCTGGAAACACCATATATTTT. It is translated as CAWTQGAGNTIYF.

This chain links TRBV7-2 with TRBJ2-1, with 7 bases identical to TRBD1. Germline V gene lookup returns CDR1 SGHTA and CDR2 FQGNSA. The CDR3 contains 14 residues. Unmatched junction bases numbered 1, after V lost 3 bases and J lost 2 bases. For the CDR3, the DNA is TGTGCCAGCAGCTTCACAGGGGCCTACAATGAGCAGTTCTTC. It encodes CASSFTGAYNEQFF.

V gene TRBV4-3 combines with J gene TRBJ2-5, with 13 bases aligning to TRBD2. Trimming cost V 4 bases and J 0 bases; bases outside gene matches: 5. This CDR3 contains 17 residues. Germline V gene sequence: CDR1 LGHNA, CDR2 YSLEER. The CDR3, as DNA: TGCGCCAGCAGCCTCGGACTAGCGGGAGTCGACCAAGAGACCCAGTACTTC. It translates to CASSLGLAGVDQETQYF.

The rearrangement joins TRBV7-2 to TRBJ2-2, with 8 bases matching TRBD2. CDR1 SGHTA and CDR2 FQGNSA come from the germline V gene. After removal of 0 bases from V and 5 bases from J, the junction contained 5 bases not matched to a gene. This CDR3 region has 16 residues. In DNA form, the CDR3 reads TGTGCCAGCAGCTTAGCTAGCGGGATGTATACCGGGGAGCTGTTTTTT. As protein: CASSLASGMYTGELFF.

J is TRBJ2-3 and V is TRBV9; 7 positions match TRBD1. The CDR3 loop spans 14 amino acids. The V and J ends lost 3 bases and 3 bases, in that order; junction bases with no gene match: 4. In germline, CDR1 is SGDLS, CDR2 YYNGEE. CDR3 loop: CASSAQGQTDTQYF. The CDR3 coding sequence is TGTGCCAGCAGCGCACAGGGGCAGACAGATACGCAGTATTTT.

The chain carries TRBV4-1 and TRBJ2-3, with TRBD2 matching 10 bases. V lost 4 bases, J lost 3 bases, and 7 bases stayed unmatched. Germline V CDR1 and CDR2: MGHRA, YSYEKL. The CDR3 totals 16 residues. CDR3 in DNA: TGCGCCAGCAGCCCCCCTCCTAGCGGGAGAACAGATACGCAGTATTTT. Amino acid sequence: CASSPPPSGRTDTQYF.

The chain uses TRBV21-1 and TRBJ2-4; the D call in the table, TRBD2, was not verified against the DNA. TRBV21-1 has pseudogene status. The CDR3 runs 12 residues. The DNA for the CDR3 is TGTGCCAGCAGCAAAGAAGAGCCCCTGCGGTACTTC. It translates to CASSKEEPLRYF.

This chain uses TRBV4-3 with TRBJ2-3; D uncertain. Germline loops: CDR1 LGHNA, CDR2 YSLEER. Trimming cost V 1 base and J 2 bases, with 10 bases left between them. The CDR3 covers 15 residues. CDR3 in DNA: TGCGCCAGCAGCCAAGTGGGCAGAAACACAGATACGCAGTATTTT. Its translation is CASSQVGRNTDTQYF.

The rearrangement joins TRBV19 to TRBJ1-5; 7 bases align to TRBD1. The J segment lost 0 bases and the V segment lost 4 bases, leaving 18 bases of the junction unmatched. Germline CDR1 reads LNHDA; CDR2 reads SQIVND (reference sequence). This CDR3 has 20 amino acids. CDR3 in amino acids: CASSTGTDWNIIYSNQPQHF. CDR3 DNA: TGTGCCAGTAGTACGGGGACAGATTGGAATATTATTTATAGCAATCAGCCCCAGCATTTT.

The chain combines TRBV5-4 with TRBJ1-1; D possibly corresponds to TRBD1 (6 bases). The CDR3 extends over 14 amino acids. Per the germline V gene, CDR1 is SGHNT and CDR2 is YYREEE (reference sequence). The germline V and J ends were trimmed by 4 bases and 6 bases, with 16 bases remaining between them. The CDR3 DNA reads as TGTGCCAGCAGCCTCCCCACAGGGATTGCTGAAGCTTTCTTT. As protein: CASSLPTGIAEAFF.

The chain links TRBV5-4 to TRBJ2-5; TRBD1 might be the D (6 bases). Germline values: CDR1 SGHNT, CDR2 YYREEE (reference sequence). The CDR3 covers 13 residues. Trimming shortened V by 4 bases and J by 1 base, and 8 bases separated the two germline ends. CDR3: CASSPRGQETQYF. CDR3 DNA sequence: TGTGCCAGCAGCCCCAGGGGCCAAGAGACCCAGTACTTC.

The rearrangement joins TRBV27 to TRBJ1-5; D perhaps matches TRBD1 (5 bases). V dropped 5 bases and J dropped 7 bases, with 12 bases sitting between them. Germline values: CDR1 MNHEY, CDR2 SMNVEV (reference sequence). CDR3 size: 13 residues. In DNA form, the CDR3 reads TGTGCCAGCAGTGGGGGGGGTACCCAGCCCCAGCATTTT. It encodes CASSGGGTQPQHF.

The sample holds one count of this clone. The CDR3 DNA reads TGTGCCAGCAGCCAATGGAGGGAGTTGACAGATACGCAGTATTTT. It translates to CASSQWRELTDTQYF. J is TRBJ2-3 and V is TRBV14, with D maybe TRBD2 (6 bases). V was pared by 2 bases and J by 3 bases, with 12 bases between. Germline V gene sequence: CDR1 SGHDN, CDR2 FVKESK. CDR3 size: 15 residues.

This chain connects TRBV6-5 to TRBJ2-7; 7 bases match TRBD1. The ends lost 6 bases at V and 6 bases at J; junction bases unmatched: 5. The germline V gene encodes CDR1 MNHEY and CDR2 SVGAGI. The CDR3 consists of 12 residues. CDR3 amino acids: CASSGPGGEQYF. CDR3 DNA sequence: TGTGCCAGCAGCGGGCCAGGGGGCGAGCAGTACTTC.

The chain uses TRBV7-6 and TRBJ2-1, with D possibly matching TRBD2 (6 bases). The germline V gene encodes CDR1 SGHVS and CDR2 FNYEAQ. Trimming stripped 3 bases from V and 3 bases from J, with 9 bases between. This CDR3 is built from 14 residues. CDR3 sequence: CASSLTSVYNEQFF. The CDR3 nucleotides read TGTGCCAGCAGCTTGACTAGTGTCTACAATGAGCAGTTCTTC. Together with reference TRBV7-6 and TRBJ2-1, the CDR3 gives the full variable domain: GAGVSQSPRYKVTKRGQDVALRCDPISGHVSLYWYRQALGQGPEFLTYFNYEAQQDKSGLPNDRFSAERPEGSISTLTIQRTEQRDSAMYRCASSLTSVYNEQFFGPGTRLTVL.